This TCR beta chain was sequenced during a study of Ad26.COV2.S vaccination and SARS-CoV-2 variants. Germline-derived CDR1 and CDR2 are SGHRS and YFSETQ. The CDR3 runs to 17 residues. V lost 0 bases, J lost 5 bases, and 5 bases stayed unmatched. Sample treatment: around 19 received Ad26.COV2.S at low or high dose, single or two shots; 5 received placebo; per-sample allocation not given. Day 63 following the first vaccine or placebo injection was when the samples were taken. The table came from immunoSEQ multiplex PCR; TCRdb's copy has only in-frame clones and leaves some out. The sample has 200,000 to 300,000 clones; roughly nine tenths are singletons.

This chain uses TRBV5-1 with TRBJ2-1; 13 bases are a match to TRBD2. The source was peripheral blood, collected in a trial of Ad26.COV2.S vaccine versus placebo. The source of this sequence is a person aged 18-60 years who received the Ad26.COV2.S COVID-19 vaccine or a placebo. CDR3 loop: CASSLARTSGGHNEQFF. DNA of the CDR3: TGCGCCAGCAGCTTGGCCAGGACTAGCGGGGGCCACAATGAGCAGTTCTTC.